The rows below give T cell receptor beta chains drawn from one sample of a study of response to subunit inactivated influenza vaccine. TCRdb processed the RT-PCR reads anew with MiXCR; each CDR3 protein has one entry. The sample includes 600,000 to 850,000 distinct CDR3 sequences, approximately 15% of them seen just once. Material: PBMCs from blood, obtained 14 to 15 days before vaccination. The source is a man aged 50 to 60 who received an inactivated influenza vaccine. Each CDR3 is given with its conserved first and last residue.

TRBV5-1 | CASSLARQGLDIQYF
TRBV7-8 | CASSPFEGDNQPQHF
TRBV5-1 | CASSYGQGAFSPLHF
TRBV20-1 | CSARDGPGDGELFF
TRBV29-1 | CSVEDFDRGRAEAFF
TRBV20-1 | CSPVDRRASYEQYF
TRBV24-1 | CATSDQGQGFGNEQFF
TRBV28 | CASRRAGTANEQFF
TRBV7-2 | CASSFGTQYQETQYF
TRBV12-3/TRBV12-4 | CASSEGGAPYNSPLHF
TRBV5-6 | CASSLGDRTYATNEKLFF
TRBV28 | CASHRGGNYEQYF
TRBV27 | CASSLPGLSTGELFF
TRBV28 | CASHSPGTLFYNEQFF
TRBV2 | CASSPHQESPQFF
TRBV12-3/TRBV12-4 | CASSLSSYGYTF
TRBV4-1 | CASSDMRGSGNEQFF
TRBV10-2 | CASSKTGQETQYF
TRBV6-2/TRBV6-3 | CASSYFYPSRENIQYF
TRBV4-3 | CASSQQDRGRDEQFF
TRBV9 | CASSYGASGELFF
TRBV4-3 | CASSQERRTGGFSEQYF
TRBV7-8 | CASSPPLRGEETQYF
TRBV12-3/TRBV12-4 | CASAGNTGELFF
TRBV2 | CASHWTVGYEQFF
TRBV29-1 | CSVGLLAGGNEQFF
TRBV4-3 | CASSQHILSGDEQFF
TRBV9 | CASSDDHDEQFF
TRBV27 | CASSLGESYEQYF
TRBV20-1 | CSASRRNEKLFF
TRBV20-1 | CSARDQSGIETQYF
TRBV27 | CASSLWTGTEQNDNEQFF
TRBV10-3 | CAIQSSSEQYF
TRBV6-5 | CASSYSTGVGELFF
TRBV6-2/TRBV6-3 | CASSYSTRPGLAGGYYNEQFF
TRBV12-3/TRBV12-4 | CASSFGQGTGELFF
TRBV19 | CASSTGQVMINEQFF
TRBV7-2 | CASSFPTQAGGAGELFF
TRBV10-3 | CATSPGTGTYEQYF
TRBV20-1 | CSAPPPWGSGSYEQYF
TRBV19 | CASSASIRGNQPQHF